The rows below give T cell receptor beta chains drawn from one sample of a study of cytomegalovirus exposure and HLA in healthy donors. Profiling relied on immunoSEQ multiplex PCR, and the TCRdb table lists in-frame clones only, not all of them. The sample includes some 140,000 clones, about four fifths of them seen just once. Sequencing input: PBMCs. Receptor source: a male donor in good health and CMV-seropositive. Both conserved end residues are part of each CDR3. Fields, in order: V gene, clone size, CDR3 protein. Clone size appears in some rows only: once, few, many, or a class for an expanded clone.

TRBV7-9,.,CASSPRQGPPDNEQFF
TRBV30,.,CAWSGAEGAGGYEQYF
TRBV19,.,CASSINSETGEAGYTF
TRBV15,.,CATSRGDRETQYF
TRBV14,.,CASSQHRDFSYEQYF
TRBV28,few,CASSSPTSYEQYF
TRBV27,.,CASSPGTASNQPQHF
TRBV6-5,once,CASSSRQRSPLHF
TRBV19,.,CASSSLEGSYEQYF
TRBV6-5,few,CASSNRQNTEAFF
TRBV7-3,once,CASSLIGGGGGADTQYF
TRBV30,.,CAWSRRTDYSYEQYF
TRBV5-1,once,CASRDLTALNTEAFF
TRBV5-1,few,CASSQPFGVWGGNYGYTF
TRBV2,.,CARSNSGTASYEQYF
TRBV29-1,few,CSVENPPGLVGEQFF